This TCR beta chain was recovered during a study of shared clonotypes between healthy human individuals. Germline-derived CDR1 and CDR2 are SGDLS and YYNGEE. Trimming at V came to 0 bases and at J to 0 bases, leaving 3 bases not matched to a gene. CDR3 length equals 16 residues. General study results and limits: Generation probabilities were higher for clonotypes shared across all four sorted-subset donors than for unshared ones.

Method: immunoSEQ multiplex PCR; TCRdb's copy keeps in-frame clones and lacks some. The top ten clones hold roughly 1.1% of a sample with about 1.4 million clones, more than 95% of them seen once. Worth noting for this clone: Its antigen is unknown.

This sequence originates from a man younger than 40 in good health. The sequencing sample was made of naive CD4+ T cells sorted from blood. Described subset: CD45RA+ positively selected. The V gene is TRBV9, the J gene TRBJ2-1, with 7 bases matching TRBD2. DNA of the CDR3: TGTGCCAGCAGCGTAGCAGCGGGGCCCTCCTACAATGAGCAGTTCTTC. Encoded protein: CASSVAAGPSYNEQFF.